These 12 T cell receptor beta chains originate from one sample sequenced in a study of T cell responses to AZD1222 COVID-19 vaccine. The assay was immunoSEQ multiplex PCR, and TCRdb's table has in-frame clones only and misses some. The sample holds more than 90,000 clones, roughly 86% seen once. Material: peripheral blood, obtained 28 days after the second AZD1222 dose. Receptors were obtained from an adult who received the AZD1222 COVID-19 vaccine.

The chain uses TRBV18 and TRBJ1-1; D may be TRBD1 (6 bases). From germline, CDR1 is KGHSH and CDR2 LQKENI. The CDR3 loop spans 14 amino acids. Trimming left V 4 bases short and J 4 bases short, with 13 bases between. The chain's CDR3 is CASSRLDRVTEAFF. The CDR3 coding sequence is TGTGCCAGCTCACGGCTGGACAGAGTCACTGAAGCTTTCTTT.

Written as DNA, the CDR3 is TGCAGCGTGGAATATACAGGAGCCAATGAGCAGTTCTTC. It codes for CSVEYTGANEQFF. The chain couples TRBV29-1 to TRBJ2-1; D might be TRBD1 (5 bases). The CDR3 covers 13 residues. Germline CDR1 and CDR2: SQVTM and ANQGSEA. V was shortened by 6 bases and J by 6 bases, with 15 bases between the two germline ends.

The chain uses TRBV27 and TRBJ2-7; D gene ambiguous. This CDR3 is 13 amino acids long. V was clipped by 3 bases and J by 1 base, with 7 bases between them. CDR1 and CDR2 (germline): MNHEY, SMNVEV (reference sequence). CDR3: CASSFVRSYEQYF. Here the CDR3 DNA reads TGTGCCAGCAGTTTTGTCAGATCCTACGAGCAGTACTTC.

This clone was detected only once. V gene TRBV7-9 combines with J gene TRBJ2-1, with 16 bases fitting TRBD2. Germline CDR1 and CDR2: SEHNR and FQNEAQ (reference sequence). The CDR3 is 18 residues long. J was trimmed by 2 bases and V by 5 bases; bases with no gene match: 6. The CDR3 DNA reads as TGTGCCAGCAGCCTAAAGGGACTAGCGGGAGGGACCTACAATGAGCAGTTCTTC. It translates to CASSLKGLAGGTYNEQFF.

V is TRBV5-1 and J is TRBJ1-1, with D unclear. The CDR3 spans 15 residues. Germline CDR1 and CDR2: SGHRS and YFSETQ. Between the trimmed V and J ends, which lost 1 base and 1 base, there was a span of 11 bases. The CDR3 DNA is TGCGCCAGCAGCTTGTTAGGAGGGAAGAACACTGAAGCTTTCTTT. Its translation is CASSLLGGKNTEAFF. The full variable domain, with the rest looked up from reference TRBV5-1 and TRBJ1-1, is KAGVTQTPRYLIKTRGQQVTLSCSPISGHRSVSWYQQTPGQGLQFLFEYFSETQRNKGNFPGRFSGRQFSNSRSEMNVSTLELGDSALYLCASSLLGGKNTEAFFGQGTRLTVV.

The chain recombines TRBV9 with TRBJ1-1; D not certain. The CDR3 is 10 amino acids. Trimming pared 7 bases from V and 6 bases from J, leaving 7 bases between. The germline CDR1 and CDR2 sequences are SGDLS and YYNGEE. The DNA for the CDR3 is TGTGCCAGCGGTAGCCCTGAAGCTTTCTTT. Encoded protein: CASGSPEAFF.

Written as DNA, the CDR3 is TGTGCCAGCAGCGGAGTGGGGGTGGGCGGGGAGCTGTTTTTT. It codes for CASSGVGVGGELFF. The chain employs TRBV7-2 and TRBJ2-2; D is perhaps TRBD1 or TRBD2 (5 bases each). The CDR3 totals 14 residues. Trimming took off 5 bases at V and 7 bases at J, with 14 bases between the two ends. Germline CDR1 SGHTA, CDR2 FQGNSA.

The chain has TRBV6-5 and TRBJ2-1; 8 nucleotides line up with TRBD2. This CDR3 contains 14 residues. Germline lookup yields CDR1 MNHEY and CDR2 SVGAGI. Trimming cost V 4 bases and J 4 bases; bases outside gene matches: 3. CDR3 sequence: CASSWGLEYNEQFF. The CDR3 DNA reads TGTGCCAGCAGTTGGGGACTAGAGTACAATGAGCAGTTCTTC.

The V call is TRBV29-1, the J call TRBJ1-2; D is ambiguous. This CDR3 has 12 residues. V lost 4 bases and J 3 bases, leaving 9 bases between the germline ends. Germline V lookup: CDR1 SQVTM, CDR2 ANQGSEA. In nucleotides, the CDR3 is TGCAGCGTTGGCCGGCAGGACTATGGCTACACCTTC. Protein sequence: CSVGRQDYGYTF.

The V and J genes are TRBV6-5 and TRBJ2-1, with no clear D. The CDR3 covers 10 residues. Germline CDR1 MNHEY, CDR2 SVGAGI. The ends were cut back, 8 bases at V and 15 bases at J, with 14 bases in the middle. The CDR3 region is CASLRVFLFF. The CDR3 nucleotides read TGTGCCAGCCTTAGGGTTTTTCTGTTCTTC.

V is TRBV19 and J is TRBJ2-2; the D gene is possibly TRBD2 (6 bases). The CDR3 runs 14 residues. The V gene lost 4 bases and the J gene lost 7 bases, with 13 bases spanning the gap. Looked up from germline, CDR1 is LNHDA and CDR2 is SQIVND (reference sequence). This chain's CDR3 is CASSTGLFNGELFF. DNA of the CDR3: TGTGCCAGTAGTACCGGACTATTTAACGGGGAGCTGTTTTTT.

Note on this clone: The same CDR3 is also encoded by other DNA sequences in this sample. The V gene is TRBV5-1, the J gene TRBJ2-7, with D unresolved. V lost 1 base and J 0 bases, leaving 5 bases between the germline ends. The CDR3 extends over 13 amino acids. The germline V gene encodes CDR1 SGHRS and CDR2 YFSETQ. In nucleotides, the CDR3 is TGCGCCAGCAGCTTGACGAGCTCCTACGAGCAGTACTTC. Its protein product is CASSLTSSYEQYF.